This entry is about one TCR beta chain. This receptor's antigen is unknown. Per-base qualities were not stored, and no clone one base away is much larger. This sample is drawn from a study of CD8+CD57+ T cells in acquired aplastic anemia (dated by TCRdb to 2017 to 2018). Describing the broader study: DNA extracted from sorted CD4+ and CD8+ cells had a mean of about 3 ug, with a range of roughly 0.18 to 27.4 ug. Mean read counts for healthy donor samples were around 10 million for CD4+ cells and 11.0 million for CD8+ cells.

Genomic DNA was used as template for profiling of TCR beta VDJ combinations and CDR3 sequences. An Illumina HiSeq 2000 was the platform used for TCR repertoire sequencing. Per the source publication's procedure: Repertoires were assessed using TRBV/TRBJ rearrangement plots, CDR3 size and DJ length profiles, and Simpson's diversity index. Whichever DNA sequence was most abundant in the deep sequencing data was defined as the immunodominant clone. CDR3 amino acid sequences were checked for sharing between subjects and were compared against published repertoires and the VDJdb database. Clones were called with MiXCR by TCRdb after fastp trimmed the public reads at Q25, and only in-frame beta chains were retained. Identical CDR3 proteins give one entry, which carries the most common genes and DNA. TCRdb, not the original authors, processed these V and J calls. A total of 75,000 to 90,000 distinct CDR3 sequences appear in this sample, under 50% of them only once. The ten largest clones add up to approximately 61% of the sample.

TCR repertoires of sorted CD4+ and CD8+ blood T cells from severe aplastic anemia patients and healthy subjects were deep-sequenced in the study. Ficoll-Paque density gradient centrifugation was used to isolate peripheral blood mononuclear cells. Before DNA extraction, CD4+ and CD8+ T cells were sorted by FACS or by magnetic beads. Summary of the overall study and its limitations: No significant difference in CD8+ Simpson's diversity was found between patients and healthy controls (P=0.060). Roughly 29 CD8+ CDR3 sequences were found in both patients and controls but appeared to be highly expressed in patients and within the immunodominant clones of the patients.

The TCR originated in a human donor in good health, serving as a control. Sequenced material: sorted CD4+, CD8+, or CD8+CD57+ T cells (not recorded which) from PBMCs.

The CDR3 loop reads CAISESRDRGGYTF. The DNA sequence is TGTGCCATCAGTGAGTCGAGGGACAGGGGTGGCTACACCTTC. This chain is built from TRBV10-3 and TRBJ1-2; the junction holds 10 bases that match TRBD1. From the germline V gene, CDR1 is ENHRY and CDR2 is SYGVKD. The V end gives up 0 bases and the J end 7 bases, leaving 2 bases in the junction not matched to a gene. The CDR3, from cysteine to phenylalanine, totals 14 residues. Only CDR3 DNA is held: 42 bases, read in frame from base 1.